This TCR beta chain was recovered during a study of cytomegalovirus exposure and HLA in healthy donors. At the level of the study: Some 85 million unique TCRs, all from HLA-typed donors, were included in an early release of the data. Findings and limits, study-wide: Analysis was carried out at a later point, and it linked a missense DCLRE1C variant to TCR beta V- and J-gene trimming. A few CMV-associated chains were confirmed in vitro to be specific for CMV antigens.

Turning to this clone: Its antigen remains unknown.

Primers included in the PCR were 60 Vbeta and 13 Jbeta primers. Here immunoSEQ multiplex PCR was the method, and the copy in TCRdb shows in-frame clones only, minus some. The table lists about 190,000 clones, over 80% of them singletons. Trimming left V 6 bases short and J 3 bases short, with 18 bases between. This CDR3 comprises 16 residues. Germline values: CDR1 SGHDT, CDR2 YYEEEE. Material: PBMCs. The TCR sequence derives from a man aged 40-49 years in good health and CMV-seropositive. The rearrangement uses TRBV5-6 and TRBJ2-2; perhaps TRBD1 as D (6 bases). This CDR3 reads CASTLGTGRHTGELFF. CDR3 DNA sequence: TGTGCCAGCACCCTTGGCACAGGGAGACACACCGGGGAGCTGTTTTTT.